These 30 T cell receptor beta chains share one sample of origin, sequenced in a study of blood T cell repertoires in COVID-19. Some clones are missing from TCRdb's copy, which holds only in-frame ones; the method was immunoSEQ multiplex PCR. The sample comprises 130,000 to 150,000 clones, approximately 85% of which are singletons, and about 2.6% rests with the top ten. The sequenced sample was peripheral blood. All receptors come from a human donor with acute or convalescent COVID-19. The donor label of this sample is uncertain.

The rearrangement links TRBV7-9 to TRBJ2-2; tentative D call: TRBD1 (6 bases). CDR1 SEHNR and CDR2 FQNEAQ come from the germline V gene (reference sequence). V lost 5 bases and J lost 3, with 10 bases in between. CDR3 size: 14 residues. The CDR3 loop reads CASSKQGYTGELFF. As DNA, the CDR3 is TGTGCCAGCAGCAAACAGGGTTACACCGGGGAGCTGTTTTTT. Based on the CDR3 plus reference TRBV7-9 and TRBJ2-2, the full variable domain is DTGVSQNPRHKITKRGQNVTFRCDPISEHNRLYWYRQTLGQGPEFLTYFQNEAQLEKSRLLSDRFSAERPKGSFSTLEIQRTEQGDSAMYLCASSKQGYTGELFFGEGSRLTVL.

The genes are TRBV7-5 and TRBJ1-2. TRBV7-5 has pseudogene status. The CDR3 extends over 13 amino acids. CDR3 loop: CARSLVGDYGYTF. The CDR3 DNA follows: TGTGCCAGAAGCTTAGTGGGAGACTATGGCTACACCTTC.

This clone showed up just a few times. V and J are TRBV3-1 (or the pseudogene TRBV3-2) and TRBJ2-7, with a possible D match to TRBD2 (6 bases). V was pared by 2 bases and J by 0 bases, with 14 bases between. Germline V gives CDR1 LGHDT, CDR2 YNNKEL (reference sequence). This CDR3 has 16 amino acids. DNA of the CDR3: TGTGCCAGCAGCCAAAGCTGCGGACTAAACTCCTACGAGCAGTACGTC. It translates to CASSQSCGLNSYEQYV.

This rearrangement joins TRBV10-3 to TRBJ1-4; D unclear. CDR1 and CDR2 (germline): ENHRY, SYGVKD. Between the trimmed V and J ends, which lost 2 bases and 8 bases, there was a span of 12 bases. This CDR3 is 14 amino acids long. The CDR3 region is CAISEPGLGEKLFF. The CDR3, as DNA: TGTGCCATCAGTGAGCCCGGACTTGGGGAAAAACTGTTTTTT.

The J gene is TRBJ1-2, the V gene TRBV13; TRBD1 matches at 9 bases. Germline V CDR1 and CDR2: PRHDT, FYEKMQ (reference sequence). The J segment lost 8 bases and the V segment lost 4 bases, leaving 11 bases of the junction unmatched. The CDR3 sequence is 15 residues long. As DNA, the CDR3 is TGTGCCAGCAGCTCCGCCGGACAGGGGAGTCGGGGCTACACCTTC. This sequence encodes CASSSAGQGSRGYTF.

The chain carries TRBV12-3 or TRBV12-4 and TRBJ2-7, with 7 bases identical to TRBD1. This CDR3 region has 13 residues. V lost 5 bases to trimming and J lost 5 bases; unmatched junction nucleotides: 6. The CDR3 coding sequence is TGTGCCAGCAGTCAGGGACAGCACCACGAGCAGTACGTC. Protein product: CASSQGQHHEQYV.

This chain joins TRBV7-9 and TRBJ1-2; 9 nucleotides match TRBD1. Germline values: CDR1 SEHNR, CDR2 FQNEAQ (reference sequence). The CDR3 runs 14 residues. V was clipped by 1 base and J by 4 bases; unmatched bases: 1. CDR3 sequence: CASSLGDRAYGYTF. Written as DNA, the CDR3 is TGTGCCAGCAGCTTAGGGGACAGGGCCTATGGCTACACCTTC.

The V gene is TRBV5-4, the J gene TRBJ1-1, with 7 bases aligning to TRBD1. This CDR3 contains 15 residues. Germline values: CDR1 SGHNT, CDR2 YYREEE (reference sequence). With V trimmed by 4 bases and J by 1 base, 7 bases remained unmatched. CDR3 loop: CASSPPGQANTEAFF. CDR3 DNA sequence: TGTGCCAGCAGCCCGCCCGGACAGGCGAACACTGAAGCTTTCTTT. Full variable domain (outside the CDR3, taken from reference TRBV5-4 and TRBJ1-1): ETGVTQSPTHLIKTRGQQVTLRCSSQSGHNTVSWYQQALGQGPQFIFQYYREEENGRGNFPPRFSGLQFPNYSSELNVNALELDDSALYLCASSPPGQANTEAFFGQGTRLTVV.

The rearrangement joins TRBV3-1 (or the pseudogene TRBV3-2) to TRBJ1-3, with a possible D match to TRBD1 (5 bases). Germline lookup yields CDR1 LGHDT and CDR2 YNNKEL (reference sequence). There are 14 residues in the CDR3. The V and J ends lost 4 bases and 1 base respectively, with 8 bases between them. CDR3 nucleotides: TGTGCCAGCAGCCCGACAGTTTCTGGAAACACCATATATTTT. The encoded protein is CASSPTVSGNTIYF.

The gene calls are TRBV9 and TRBJ2-3, with 7 bases aligning to TRBD2. The length of the CDR3 is 16 residues. Germline V CDR1 and CDR2: SGDLS, YYNGEE. V lost 1 base to trimming and J lost 1 base; unmatched junction nucleotides: 6. The CDR3 is CASSVSPSGRTDTQYF. Here the CDR3 DNA reads TGTGCCAGCAGCGTATCGCCTAGCGGACGCACAGATACGCAGTATTTT.

This clone has a handful of counts. This chain uses TRBV6-2 or TRBV6-3 with TRBJ1-5, with D uncertain. CDR3 length: 14 residues. In germline, CDR1 is MNHEY, CDR2 SVGEGT. Trimming removed 2 bases at V and 7 bases at J, with 12 bases between. CDR3 protein: CASSYAPGFQPQHF. DNA of the CDR3: TGTGCCAGCAGTTACGCGCCGGGGTTCCAGCCCCAGCATTTT.

In this sample, this clone turned up a few times. The chain has TRBV28 and TRBJ1-2; 9 bases are shared with TRBD1. CDR3 length equals 14 residues. Germline CDR1 MDHEN, CDR2 SYDVKM. With V trimmed by 5 bases and J by 2 bases, 3 bases remained unmatched. CDR3: CASSPGTGNYGYTF. The CDR3 nucleotides read TGTGCCAGCAGTCCCGGGACAGGGAACTATGGCTACACCTTC.

The chain combines TRBV7-8 with TRBJ2-7; D remains unclear. Per the germline V gene, CDR1 is SGHVS and CDR2 is FQNEAQ. V was cut by 0 bases and J by 0 bases, with 9 bases left in between. The CDR3 runs 15 residues. Here the CDR3 reads CASSLAHGVSYEQYV. The CDR3 nucleotides read TGTGCCAGCAGCTTAGCGCATGGAGTCTCCTACGAGCAGTACGTC.

This clone came up a few times. The chain combines TRBV19 with TRBJ1-5, with D possibly matching TRBD1 (6 bases). V gave up 1 base and J gave up 3 bases, with 16 bases separating them. CDR1 and CDR2 (germline): LNHDA, SQIVND (reference sequence). The CDR3 loop spans 17 amino acids. CDR3 residues: CASSIAVRQALNQPQHF. The CDR3 nucleotides are TGTGCCAGTAGTATAGCGGTACGACAGGCTCTCAATCAGCCCCAGCATTTT.

A single count supports this clone. This chain joins TRBV21-1 and TRBJ1-4; the table's D gene call, TRBD1, was not cross checked with the DNA. TRBV21-1 has pseudogene status. The CDR3 totals 15 residues. The CDR3 DNA follows: TGTGCCAGCATCCTCCCGGGGACAATTCGTGAAAAACTGTTTTTT. It encodes CASILPGTIREKLFF.

J is TRBJ2-7 and V is TRBV24-1; 9 nucleotides align to TRBD2. With V trimmed by 4 bases and J by 3 bases, 6 bases remained unmatched. The CDR3 loop spans 15 amino acids. Germline V gene lookup returns CDR1 KGHDR and CDR2 SFDVKD. CDR3 amino acids: CATSDSTSGNYEQYF. Here the CDR3 DNA reads TGTGCCACCAGTGACTCGACTAGCGGCAACTACGAGCAGTACTTC.

The chain links TRBV7-9 to TRBJ1-2, with 8 bases identical to TRBD1. The V gene's germline CDR1 is SEHNR and CDR2 FQNEAQ (reference sequence). The J segment lost 6 bases and the V segment lost 5 bases, leaving 5 bases of the junction unmatched. The CDR3 runs to 13 residues. The CDR3 spells CASSTSTGDGYTF. CDR3 DNA: TGTGCCAGCAGCACCTCGACAGGGGATGGCTACACCTTC.

The CDR3 coding sequence is TGTGCCAGTAGTGGGGGACTAGCGAGACCCAATGAGCAGTTCTTC. It is translated as CASSGGLARPNEQFF. The rearrangement uses TRBV19 and TRBJ2-1; 10 bases are shared with TRBD2. This CDR3 has 15 residues. In germline, CDR1 is LNHDA, CDR2 SQIVND (reference sequence). V shed 5 bases, J shed 6 bases, and the junction held 7 bases outside the gene matches.

This clone was seen once. The V and J genes are TRBV6-5 and TRBJ2-3; the D gene is possibly TRBD1 (5 bases). V lost 6 bases, J lost 4 bases, and 11 bases lay in between. This CDR3 spans 13 amino acids. Germline-derived CDR1 and CDR2 are MNHEY and SVGAGI. As DNA, the CDR3 is TGTGCCAGCAGCCGACAGTCTGCAGATACGCAGTATTTT. Translation gives CASSRQSADTQYF.

This chain uses TRBV19 with TRBJ1-5; D might be TRBD1 (5 bases). In germline, CDR1 is LNHDA, CDR2 SQIVND (reference sequence). The CDR3 is made up of 15 amino acids. V gave up 9 bases and J gave up 3 bases, with 18 bases separating them. The chain's CDR3 is CASKMTQVFNQPQHF. As DNA, the CDR3 is TGTGCCAGCAAAATGACACAGGTTTTCAATCAGCCCCAGCATTTT.

CDR3 sequence reads: CASSQGQNTEAFF. CDR3 nucleotide sequence: TGCGCCAGCAGCCAAGGGCAGAACACTGAAGCTTTCTTT. The chain carries TRBV4-3 and TRBJ1-1; D remains ambiguous. The CDR3 runs 13 residues. The V and J ends lost 1 base and 1 base respectively, with 4 bases between them. Germline-derived CDR1 and CDR2 are LGHNA and YSLEER.

V usage is TRBV6-2 or TRBV6-3 and J usage is TRBJ1-1; D unresolved. CDR1 MNHEY and CDR2 SVGEGT come from the germline V gene. The CDR3 spans 13 residues. Deletions cut 6 bases from V and 4 bases from J, with 12 bases between. Here the CDR3 DNA reads TGTGCCAGCAGCCGGGAGGTTCCCACTGAAGCTTTCTTT. Its translation: CASSREVPTEAFF.

The rearrangement joins TRBV5-1 to TRBJ1-1; 8 bases align to TRBD1. The CDR3 consists of 16 residues. J gave up 1 base and V 0 bases, and 5 bases lay outside the gene matches. Germline CDR1 SGHRS, CDR2 YFSETQ. CDR3 region: CASSLASGGWNTEAFF. For the CDR3, the DNA is TGCGCCAGCAGCTTGGCGTCAGGGGGCTGGAACACTGAAGCTTTCTTT.

The chain joins TRBV2 to TRBJ2-5, with TRBD2 matching 11 bases. This CDR3 has 15 amino acids. Germline loops: CDR1 SNHLY, CDR2 FYNNEI. With V trimmed by 6 bases and J by 1 base, 4 bases remained unmatched. The CDR3 loop is CASRASGGTQETQYF. In nucleotides, the CDR3 is TGTGCCAGCAGAGCTAGCGGGGGGACCCAAGAGACCCAGTACTTC.

The CDR3 is CASRDGSSYNEQFF. The CDR3 DNA reads TGTGCCAGCAGAGACGGGAGCTCCTACAATGAGCAGTTCTTC. The V call is TRBV7-8, the J call TRBJ2-1; maybe TRBD2 (6 bases). Trimming left V 6 bases short and J 0 bases short, with 9 bases between. Germline-derived CDR1 and CDR2 are SGHVS and FQNEAQ. The CDR3 spans 14 residues.

The gene calls are TRBV7-6 and TRBJ2-4; TRBD1 aligns across 7 bases. V lost 3 bases, J lost 6 bases, and 11 bases stayed unmatched. This CDR3 has 16 amino acids. Germline V gene data show CDR1 as SGHVS and CDR2 as FNYEAQ. The CDR3 reads CASSFGRPGQLNIQYF. DNA of the CDR3: TGTGCCAGCAGCTTCGGCCGACCGGGACAGCTAAACATTCAGTACTTC.

The chain combines TRBV11-3 with TRBJ2-5, with 11 bases identical to TRBD2. CDR1 and CDR2 (germline): SGHNT, YENEEA. Trimming at V came to 1 base and at J to 5 bases, leaving 6 bases not matched to a gene. The CDR3 covers 16 residues. The CDR3, as DNA: TGTGCCAGCAGCTTAGGGGCTAGCGGGGGGCAGGAGACCCAGTACTTC. Protein: CASSLGASGGQETQYF.

V gene TRBV20-1 combines with J gene TRBJ1-5; TRBD1 might be the D (5 bases). The V end lost 3 bases, the J end lost 2 bases, and 8 bases lay between the germline ends. Looked up from germline, CDR1 is DFQATT and CDR2 is SNEGSKA (reference sequence). This CDR3 region has 13 residues. CDR3 residues: CSASAGRNQPQHF. The CDR3 DNA reads TGCAGTGCTAGTGCAGGGCGCAATCAGCCCCAGCATTTT.

The CDR3, as DNA: TGTGCCAGCAGCCCGGGATACACCGGGGAGCTGTTTTTT. Translating gives CASSPGYTGELFF. The chain employs TRBV7-2 and TRBJ2-2; tentative D call: TRBD2 (5 bases). The CDR3 sequence is 13 residues long. V was shortened by 5 bases and J by 3 bases, with 7 bases between the two germline ends. Looked up from germline, CDR1 is SGHTA and CDR2 is FQGNSA. The whole variable domain, filled in from reference TRBV7-2 and TRBJ2-2, reads GAGVSQSPSNKVTEKGKDVELRCDPISGHTALYWYRQSLGQGLEFLIYFQGNSAPDKSGLPSDRFSAERTGGSVSTLTIQRTQQEDSAVYLCASSPGYTGELFFGEGSRLTVL.

The chain links TRBV11-1 to TRBJ1-4; tentative D call: TRBD1 (6 bases). Trimming shortened V by 5 bases and J by 0 bases, and 7 bases separated the two germline ends. Looked up from germline, CDR1 is SGHAT and CDR2 is FQDESV (reference sequence). The CDR3 is 14 amino acids. The CDR3 sequence: CASSDRTTNEKLFF. CDR3 DNA: TGTGCCAGCAGCGACAGGACAACTAATGAAAAACTGTTTTTT.